A single TCR beta chain is shown here with its context. Its antigen is still unknown. Compared with germline, one end of the junction differs, possibly owing to a read error. These data belong to a study of response to subunit inactivated influenza vaccine. A single record per CDR3 protein comes from TCRdb applying MiXCR to the RT-PCR reads. The sample includes about 570,000 distinct CDR3 sequences, approximately 11% of them seen just once. General study points: Few new T cells, the authors suggested, are recruited by each seasonal influenza vaccination.

This sample also appeared in a second study, on T cells expressing NK-cell markers. As that study records: Synthesis of TCR beta cDNA relied on 5'RACE template switching carrying UMIs. It was sorted CD3+CD56+NKG2C+, CD3+CD56+NKG2C- and CD3+CD56-NKG2C+ T cells that supplied the TCR beta repertoires. Of CD8+ T cells, about 1.0-8% belonged to dominant NKG2C+ clonotypes in more than five donors.

The TCR was taken from a man aged 45-65 years who received an inactivated influenza vaccine. The specimen was PBMCs from blood, collected on the day of vaccination.

Here the CDR3 DNA reads TGTGCCAGCAGTTACTCGGGGACCTTAGGAACCGGGGGGCTGTTTTTT. Its protein product is CASSYSGTLGTGGLFF. The V gene is TRBV6-5, the J gene TRBJ2-2; D is possibly TRBD2 (6 bases). The CDR3 sequence is 16 residues long. CDR1 is MNHEY, CDR2 SVGAGI, per germline.